Listed below are T cell receptor beta chains from one sample, sequenced in a study of blood T cell repertoires in COVID-19. Generated by immunoSEQ multiplex PCR, the TCRdb table keeps only in-frame clones and is missing some. The table shows about 220,000 clones, with around nine tenths occurring only once. The sample consisted of PBMCs or T cells enriched from blood (not recorded which). The origin of the receptors is a woman aged 45-65 years with acute COVID-19. The CDR3 runs from the conserved cysteine through the conserved F or W. A D gene is named only where the DNA matches it firmly. Expanded clones get a size class; other rows say once, few or many, or leave the size out.

>NA|TRBJ2-1|NA|TRBV2
TGTGCCAGCAGTGAAGATCGGGTTCTTGAGCAGTTCTTC
CASSEDRVLEQFF
>NA|TRBJ1-5|NA|TRBV15
TGTGCCACCAGCAGAGATAATAGGGGGATTCAGCCCCAGCATTTT
CATSRDNRGIQPQHF
>NA|TRBJ2-7|NA|TRBV2
TGTGCCAGCAGAGGACACTACGAGCAGTACTTC
CASRGHYEQYF
>few|TRBJ2-5|TRBD1|TRBV3-1/TRBV3-2
TGTGCCAGCAGCCAAGTGTGGACAGGGGGCCTCTTTGAGACCCAGTACTTC
CASSQVWTGGLFETQYF
>NA|TRBJ2-1|TRBD2|TRBV7-3
TGTGCCAGCAGCTCCCTAGCGGGAAGCGGCTACAATGAGCAGTTCTTC
CASSSLAGSGYNEQFF
>NA|TRBJ2-3|NA|TRBV30
TGTGCCTGGAGTGAGGGGCAGGGACTGAGCACAGATACGCAGTATTTT
CAWSEGQGLSTDTQYF
>NA|TRBJ1-2|NA|TRBV4-1
TGCGCCAGCAGCCAAGATCAAAATCAGGGTCGGGGGATCTATGGCTACACCTTC
CASSQDQNQGRGIYGYTF
>NA|TRBJ2-6|TRBD1|TRBV2
TGTGCCAGCAGTGAATCTCCCTTTACAGGGGCATTGGGTGGGGCCAACGTCCTGACTTTC
CASSESPFTGALGGANVLTF
>NA|TRBJ1-2|TRBD1|TRBV6-5
TGTGCCAGCACCCAGGGGGCGCAAGGCTACACCTTC
CASTQGAQGYTF
>NA|TRBJ2-7|NA|TRBV18
TGTGCCAGCTCACCAATGGGACAGCCCTCCCAGACTAGACTAGACGAGCAGTACTTC
CASSPMGQPSQTRLDEQYF
>NA|TRBJ1-5|NA|TRBV7-9
TGTGCCAGCAGCTCCAGGGGAGGGGTTAGCAATCAGCCCCAGCATTTT
CASSSRGGVSNQPQHF
>NA|TRBJ2-1|NA|TRBV3-1/TRBV3-2
TGTGCCAGCAGAGCCGCACAGGGTGAATTCTACAATGAGCAGTTCTTC
CASRAAQGEFYNEQFF
>NA|TRBJ1-1|NA|TRBV19
TGTGCCAGTAGTATGACAAGGCCCCTGAACACTGAAGCTTTCTTT
CASSMTRPLNTEAFF
>NA|TRBJ2-3|TRBD2|TRBV19
TGTGCCACCGGTCCCGGGACTATGCCCCGCACAGATACGCAGTATTTT
CATGPGTMPRTDTQYF
>NA|TRBJ2-1|NA|TRBV30
TGTGCCTGGAGTGTAAATAACAATGAGCAGTTCTTC
CAWSVNNNEQFF
>NA|TRBJ2-1|NA|TRBV28
TGTGCCAGCAGTTTAGTCCGCTACAATGAGCAGTTCTTC
CASSLVRYNEQFF
>once|TRBJ2-3|NA|TRBV30
TGTGCCTGGAGTGTCGGACAGCCGAGATCCACAGATACGCAGTATTTT
CAWSVGQPRSTDTQYF
>few|TRBJ1-6|NA|TRBV2
TGTGCCAGCAACAGGGACGGTTCACCCCTCCACTTT
CASNRDGSPLHF
>NA|TRBJ2-1|NA|TRBV9
TGTGCCAGCAGTCCCGAGCCGGGGGAGCAGTTCTTC
CASSPEPGEQFF
>NA|TRBJ2-5|NA|TRBV11-2
TGTGCCAGCAGCTTAGACCGAGAGACCCAGTACTTC
CASSLDRETQYF
>NA|TRBJ2-7|TRBD1|TRBV7-2
TGTGCCAGCAGCTTAGGGACGACAGGGCAAGGCGAGCAGTACTTC
CASSLGTTGQGEQYF
>NA|TRBJ1-3|NA|TRBV14
TGTGCCAGCAGCCAAGATTTTCGGGGAGCCTCTGGAAACACCATATATTTT
CASSQDFRGASGNTIYF
>NA|TRBJ1-1|NA|TRBV11-3
TGTGCCAGCAGCCGGGACACGAACACTGAAGCTTTCTTT
CASSRDTNTEAFF
>NA|TRBJ2-3|TRBD2|TRBV20-1
TGCAGTGCTAGTAGTCTAGCGGGAGGACCCACCACAGATACGCAGTATTTT
CSASSLAGGPTTDTQYF
>NA|TRBJ2-3|NA|TRBV11-3
TGTGCCAGCAGCTTAGAGGGGGGACCGGGACAGTTCACAGATACGCAGTATTTT
CASSLEGGPGQFTDTQYF
>many|TRBJ2-7|NA|TRBV28
TGTGCCAGCGGTAGATATGACGAGCAGTACTTC
CASGRYDEQYF
>NA|TRBJ2-7|TRBD2|TRBV28
TGTGCCAGCAGTCTAAGGGGACTAGCGGGAAACGAGCAGTACTTC
CASSLRGLAGNEQYF
>NA|TRBJ1-2|NA|TRBV27
TGTGCCAGCAGTTTTGGGACTTCCTATGGCTACACCTTC
CASSFGTSYGYTF
>NA|TRBJ2-7|TRBD1|TRBV10-3
TGTGCCATCAGTGACCCCGGGACAGGGGCGGGCGAGCAGTACTTC
CAISDPGTGAGEQYF
>NA|TRBJ2-1|NA|TRBV7-3
TGTGCCAGCAGCTTAGGGTCGGGGGACTGGCAGTTCTTC
CASSLGSGDWQFF
>NA|TRBJ2-7|TRBD2|TRBV13
TGTGCCAGCAGCTTCCGGGGACTAGCGGGAGTCGAGCAGTACTTC
CASSFRGLAGVEQYF
>NA|TRBJ1-5|TRBD1|TRBV2
TGTGCCAGCCGGGACAGAGTTAGCAATCAGCCCCAGCATTTT
CASRDRVSNQPQHF
>few|TRBJ1-5|TRBD1|TRBV19
TGTGCCAGTAGTATAACCCGGGACAGGTATCAGCCCCAGCATTTT
CASSITRDRYQPQHF
>NA|TRBJ2-2|NA|TRBV14
TGTGCCAGCAGCCCCCAGGCAGTGAACACCGGGGAGCTGTTTTTT
CASSPQAVNTGELFF
>NA|TRBJ1-3|NA|TRBV20-1
TGCAGTGCTCGTGATATCTCTGGAAACACCATATATTTT
CSARDISGNTIYF
>NA|TRBJ2-5|NA|TRBV6-5
TGTGCCAGCAGTTACTCGCCAGGATTTAAAGAGACCCAGTACTTC
CASSYSPGFKETQYF
>NA|TRBJ1-3|TRBD1|TRBV18
TGTGCCAGCTCACCACGGGACAGGTACTCTGGAAACACCATATATTTT
CASSPRDRYSGNTIYF
>NA|TRBJ1-5|NA|TRBV7-8
TGTGCCAGCAGCCCGCCAGGGGCGGGGGGCTGGCAGCCCCAGCATTTT
CASSPPGAGGWQPQHF
>NA|TRBJ2-7|TRBD2|TRBV28
TGTGCCAGCAGTTTACAGTGGGCTAGCGGGAGTTTGGCGTCCTACGAGCAGTACTTC
CASSLQWASGSLASYEQYF
>NA|TRBJ1-3|TRBD1|TRBV28
TGTGCCAGCAGTTTAGTGGGGGGACAGGCGACCTTTGGAAACACCATATATTTT
CASSLVGGQATFGNTIYF
>NA|TRBJ1-2|TRBD1|TRBV7-3
TGTGCCAGCAGCTTAAACTCCAGGGGGCAGGACTATGGCTACACCTTC
CASSLNSRGQDYGYTF
>NA|TRBJ1-5|NA|TRBV28
TGTGCCAGCAGTTTAAATTTTTACAGGAGTAGCAATCAGCCCCAGCATTTT
CASSLNFYRSSNQPQHF
>NA|TRBJ2-2|TRBD2|TRBV9
TGTGCCAGCAGCGTAACAAGCGGGACTAGCGGGAGGGGGGAGCTGTTTTTT
CASSVTSGTSGRGELFF
>NA|TRBJ2-7|NA|TRBV28
TGTGCCAGCAGCTCCCCGGGACAAACCTACGAGCAGTACTTC
CASSSPGQTYEQYF
>NA|TRBJ2-3|NA|TRBV12-3/TRBV12-4
TGTGCCAGCAGCCCTAACAGGAATACGCAGTATTTT
CASSPNRNTQYF
>once|TRBJ2-1|NA|TRBV5-1
TGCGCCAGCAGCTTGCCCTTAGGGGGTGAGCAGTTCTTC
CASSLPLGGEQFF
>NA|TRBJ2-1|NA|TRBV6-4
TGTGCCAGCAGTGACCCCCGGGACTCACACTCGGATGAGCAGTTCTTC
CASSDPRDSHSDEQFF
>NA|TRBJ2-1|NA|TRBV19
TGTGCCAGTAGAGTATACGGGAGCTCCTACAATGAGCAGTTCTTC
CASRVYGSSYNEQFF
>once|TRBJ1-2|NA|TRBV18
TGTGCCAGCTCACCGGACACCTATGGCTACACCTTC
CASSPDTYGYTF
>NA|TRBJ2-1|TRBD2|TRBV27
TGTGCCACCGCTACACTAGCGGGAGGTCCCAATGAGCAGTTCTTC
CATATLAGGPNEQFF
>NA|TRBJ2-7|NA|TRBV18
TGTGCCAGCTCACCTAGCCAGGGCCACGAGCAGTACTTC
CASSPSQGHEQYF
>NA|TRBJ2-1|TRBD2|TRBV4-3
TGCGCCAGCAGCCTTTGGGTAGCGGGAGATGAGCAGTTCTTC
CASSLWVAGDEQFF
>NA|TRBJ2-1|TRBD1|TRBV4-2
TGTGCCAGCAGCCGAATCAGGGGGTCCTACAATGAGCAGTTCTTC
CASSRIRGSYNEQFF
>NA|TRBJ1-5|NA|TRBV4-1
TGCGCCAGCAGCCCCACGAACACGGGGGATTATAGCAATCAGCCCCAGCATTTT
CASSPTNTGDYSNQPQHF
>NA|TRBJ1-1|NA|TRBV7-3
TGTGCCAGCAGCTTAACATCAGGGTTGAACACTGAAGCTTTCTTT
CASSLTSGLNTEAFF
>NA|TRBJ1-3|NA|TRBV2
TGTGCCAGCAGTCCCCTCTCTGGAAACACCATATATTTT
CASSPLSGNTIYF
>NA|TRBJ2-2|NA|TRBV7-2
TGTGCCAGCAGCTTAGCGCCAGCGGTTAACACCGGGGAGCTGTTTTTT
CASSLAPAVNTGELFF
>NA|TRBJ1-2|NA|TRBV28
TGTGCCAGCAGTTTAATCAGTGTAGGGGCTCACTATGGCTACACCTTC
CASSLISVGAHYGYTF
>NA|TRBJ1-1|NA|TRBV7-6
TGTGCCAGCAGCTTAGCGTCAACAAGGGAGAGGATTCTCTTT
CASSLASTRERILF